This T cell receptor beta chain appears in the sequencing data of a study of Ad26.COV2.S vaccination and SARS-CoV-2 variants. Overall study findings and caveats: Whether participants received vaccine or placebo, their non-spike TCR breadth was similar.

As for treatment: 15 to 20 received Ad26.COV2.S at low or high dose, single or two shots; about five received placebo; per-sample allocation not given. Vaccine and placebo recipients were sampled on day 63 after the first injection. Trimming removed 3 bases at V and 5 bases at J, with 8 bases between. CDR1 is ENHRY, CDR2 SYGVKD, per germline. The CDR3 contains 14 residues. For this clone: As yet, its antigen is unknown.

Some clones are missing from TCRdb's copy, which holds only in-frame ones; the method was immunoSEQ multiplex PCR. Among some 320,000 clones listed, about 86% were seen once. This chain joins TRBV10-3 and TRBJ1-6, with a weak D call TRBD1 (5 bases). The specimen was peripheral blood, collected in a trial of Ad26.COV2.S vaccine versus placebo. This TCR was sampled from a person aged 18 to 59 who received the Ad26.COV2.S COVID-19 vaccine or a placebo. DNA for the CDR3: TGTGCCATCAGTGATGCAGGGAATAATTCACCCCTCCACTTT. Its protein product is CAISDAGNNSPLHF.